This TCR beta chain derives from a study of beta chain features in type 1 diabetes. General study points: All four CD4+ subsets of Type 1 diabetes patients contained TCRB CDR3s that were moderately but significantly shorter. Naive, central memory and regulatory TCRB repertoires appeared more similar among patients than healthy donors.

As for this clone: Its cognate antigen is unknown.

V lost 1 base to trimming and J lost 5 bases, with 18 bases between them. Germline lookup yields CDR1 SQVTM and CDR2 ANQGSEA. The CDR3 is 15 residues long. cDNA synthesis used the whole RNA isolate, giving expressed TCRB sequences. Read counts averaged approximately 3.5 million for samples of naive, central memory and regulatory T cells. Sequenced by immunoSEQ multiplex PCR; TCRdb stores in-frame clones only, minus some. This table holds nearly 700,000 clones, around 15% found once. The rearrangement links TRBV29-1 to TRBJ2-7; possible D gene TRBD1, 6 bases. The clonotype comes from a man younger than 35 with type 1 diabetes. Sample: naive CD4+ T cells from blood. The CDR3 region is CSVEATDSQFNEQYF. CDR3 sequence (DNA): TGCAGCGTTGAAGCGACGGACAGCCAGTTTAACGAGCAGTACTTC.